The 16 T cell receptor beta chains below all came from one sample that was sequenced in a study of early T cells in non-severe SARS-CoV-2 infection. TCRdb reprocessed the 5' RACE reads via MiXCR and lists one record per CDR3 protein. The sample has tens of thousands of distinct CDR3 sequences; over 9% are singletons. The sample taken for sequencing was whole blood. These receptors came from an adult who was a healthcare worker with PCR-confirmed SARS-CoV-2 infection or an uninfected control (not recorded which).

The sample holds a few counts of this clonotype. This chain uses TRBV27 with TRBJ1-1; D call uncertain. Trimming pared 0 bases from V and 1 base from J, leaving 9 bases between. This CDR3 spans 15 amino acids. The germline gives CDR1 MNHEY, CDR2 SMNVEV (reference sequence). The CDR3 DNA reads TGTGCCAGCAGTTTATCGACGGGGTCGAACACTGAAGCTTTCTTT. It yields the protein CASSLSTGSNTEAFF.

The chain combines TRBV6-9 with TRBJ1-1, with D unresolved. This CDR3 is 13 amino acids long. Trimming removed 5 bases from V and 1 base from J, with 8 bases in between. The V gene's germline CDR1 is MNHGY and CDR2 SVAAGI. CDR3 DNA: TGTGCCAGCAGTACCCAGGAGAACACTGAAGCTTTCTTT. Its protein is CASSTQENTEAFF.

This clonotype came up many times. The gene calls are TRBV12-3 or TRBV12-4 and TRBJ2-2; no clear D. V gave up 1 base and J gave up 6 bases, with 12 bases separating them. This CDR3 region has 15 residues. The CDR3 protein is CASSLVLTVPGELFF. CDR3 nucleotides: TGTGCCAGCAGTTTAGTCCTAACGGTCCCCGGGGAGCTGTTTTTT.

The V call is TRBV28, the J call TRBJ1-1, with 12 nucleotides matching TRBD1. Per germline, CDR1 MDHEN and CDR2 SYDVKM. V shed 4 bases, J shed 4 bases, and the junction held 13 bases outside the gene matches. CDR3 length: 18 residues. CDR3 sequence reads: CASSSSPGQGAAGTEAFF. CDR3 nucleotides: TGTGCCAGCAGTTCAAGCCCGGGACAGGGGGCGGCGGGCACTGAAGCTTTCTTT.

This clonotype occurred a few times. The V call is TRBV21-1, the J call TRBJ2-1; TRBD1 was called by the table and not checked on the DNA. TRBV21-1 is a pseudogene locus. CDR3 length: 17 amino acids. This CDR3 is CASSKGPSCPKGDEQFF. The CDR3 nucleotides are TGTGCCAGCAGCAAGGGACCTAGTTGCCCTAAGGGGGATGAGCAGTTCTTC.

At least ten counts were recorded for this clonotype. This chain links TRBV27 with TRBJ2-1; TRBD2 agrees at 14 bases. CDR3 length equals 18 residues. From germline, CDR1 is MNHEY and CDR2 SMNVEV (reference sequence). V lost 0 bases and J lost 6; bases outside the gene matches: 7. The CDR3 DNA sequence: TGTGCCAGCAGTTTATCGGGAGGGACTAGCGGGAGAGGCAATGAGCAGTTCTTC. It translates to CASSLSGGTSGRGNEQFF.

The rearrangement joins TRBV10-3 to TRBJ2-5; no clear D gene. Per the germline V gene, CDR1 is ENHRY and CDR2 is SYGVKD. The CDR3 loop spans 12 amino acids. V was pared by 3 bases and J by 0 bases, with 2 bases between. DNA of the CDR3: TGTGCCATCAGTGAAAACCAAGAGACCCAGTACTTC. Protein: CAISENQETQYF.

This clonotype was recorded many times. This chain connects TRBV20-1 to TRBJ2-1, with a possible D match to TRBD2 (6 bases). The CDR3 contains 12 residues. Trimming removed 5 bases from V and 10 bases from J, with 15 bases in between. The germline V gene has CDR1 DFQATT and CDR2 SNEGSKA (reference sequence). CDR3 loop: CSAPPLGREQFF. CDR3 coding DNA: TGCAGTGCTCCACCCCTTGGGAGGGAGCAGTTCTTC.

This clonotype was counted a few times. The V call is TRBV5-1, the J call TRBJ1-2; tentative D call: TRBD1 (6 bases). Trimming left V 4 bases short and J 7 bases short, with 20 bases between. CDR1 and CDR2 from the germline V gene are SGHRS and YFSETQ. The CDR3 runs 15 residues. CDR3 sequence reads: CASSPTTGAGRGYTF. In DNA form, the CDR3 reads TGCGCCAGCAGCCCCACCACGGGGGCGGGTCGTGGCTACACCTTC.

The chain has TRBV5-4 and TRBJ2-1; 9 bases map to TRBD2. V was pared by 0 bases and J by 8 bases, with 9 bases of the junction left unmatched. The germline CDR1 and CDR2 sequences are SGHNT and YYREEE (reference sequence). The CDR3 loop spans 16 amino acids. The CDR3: CASSLAGAGGPYEQFF. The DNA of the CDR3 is TGTGCCAGCAGCTTGGCCGGTGCGGGAGGGCCATATGAGCAGTTCTTC.

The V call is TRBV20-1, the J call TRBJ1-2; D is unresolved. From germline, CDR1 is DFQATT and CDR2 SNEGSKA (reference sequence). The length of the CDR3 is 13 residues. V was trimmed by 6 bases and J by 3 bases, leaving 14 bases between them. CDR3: CSARSSSYYGYTF. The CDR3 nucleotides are TGCAGTGCCCGGTCCAGTTCTTACTATGGCTACACCTTC.

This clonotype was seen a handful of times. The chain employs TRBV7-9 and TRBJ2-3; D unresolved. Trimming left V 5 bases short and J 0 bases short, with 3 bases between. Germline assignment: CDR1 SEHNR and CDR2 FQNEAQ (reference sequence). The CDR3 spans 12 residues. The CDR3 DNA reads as TGTGCCAGCAGCCGCAGCACAGATACGCAGTATTTT. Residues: CASSRSTDTQYF.

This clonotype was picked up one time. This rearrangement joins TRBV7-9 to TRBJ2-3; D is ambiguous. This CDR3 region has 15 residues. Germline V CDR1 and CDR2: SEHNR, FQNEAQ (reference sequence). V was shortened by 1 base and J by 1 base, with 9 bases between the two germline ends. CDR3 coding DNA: TGTGCCAGCAGCTTAGTTCTGGCCCGCACAGATACGCAGTATTTT. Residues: CASSLVLARTDTQYF.

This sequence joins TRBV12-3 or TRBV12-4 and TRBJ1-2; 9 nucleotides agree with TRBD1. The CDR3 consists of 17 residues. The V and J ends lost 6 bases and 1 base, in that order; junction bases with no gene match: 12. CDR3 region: CASRTTGGALLNYGYTF. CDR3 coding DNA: TGTGCCAGCAGAACTACAGGGGGCGCCTTGCTTAACTATGGCTACACCTTC.

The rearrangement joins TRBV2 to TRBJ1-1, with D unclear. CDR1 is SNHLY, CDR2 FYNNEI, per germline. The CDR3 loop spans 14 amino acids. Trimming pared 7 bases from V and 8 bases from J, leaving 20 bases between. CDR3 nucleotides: TGTGCCAGCAAGAACGTTAAAGGCCTAAGGGAAGCTTTCTTT. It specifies CASKNVKGLREAFF.

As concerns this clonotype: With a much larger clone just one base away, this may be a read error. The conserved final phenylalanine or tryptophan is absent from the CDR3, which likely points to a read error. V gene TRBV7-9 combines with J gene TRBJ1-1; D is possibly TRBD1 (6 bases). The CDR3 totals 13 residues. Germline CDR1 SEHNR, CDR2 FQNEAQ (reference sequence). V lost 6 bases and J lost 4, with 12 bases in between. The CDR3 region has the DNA TGTGCCAGCAGGAGGGGGGCGAGCACTGAAGCTTTCTTA. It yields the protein CASRRGASTEAFL.